Listed below are T cell receptor beta chains from one sample, sequenced in a study of vaccination and CD4 T cells after COVID-19. TCRdb itself ran the PCR reads through MiXCR, one entry per CDR3 protein. Seen here are more than 12,000 distinct CDR3 sequences, about four fifths observed once, and the top ten hold 9.6%. Antigens of these TCRs are unknown. The sample was CD4+ T cells from blood, cultured in vitro, taken after SARS-CoV-2 vaccination. The source is a human donor who received a COVID-19 vaccine. Both conserved end residues are part of each CDR3. The D gene is left open where the match is weak. Expanded clones get a size class; other rows say once, few or many, or leave the size out.

d_gene: .
abundance: .
v_gene: TRBV24-1
j_gene: TRBJ2-1
CDR3nt: TGTGCCACCAGTGAGCTGGCCCAGCAGTTCTTC
CDR3aa: CATSELAQQFF

d_gene: .
abundance: .
v_gene: TRBV11-3
j_gene: TRBJ2-1
CDR3nt: TGTGCCAGCAGCTTTAGCGCTTCATACAATGAGCAGTTCTTC
CDR3aa: CASSFSASYNEQFF

d_gene: TRBD2
abundance: .
v_gene: TRBV6-9
j_gene: TRBJ2-2
CDR3nt: TGTGCCAGCATACGCGGCGGGCTAGCGGGGAAGGCCGGGGAGCTGTTTTTT
CDR3aa: CASIRGGLAGKAGELFF

d_gene: TRBD2
abundance: .
v_gene: TRBV10-2
j_gene: TRBJ2-3
CDR3nt: TGCGCCAGCAGTGATCCCGGGACTAACACAGATACGCAGTATTTT
CDR3aa: CASSDPGTNTDTQYF

d_gene: TRBD2
abundance: .
v_gene: TRBV2
j_gene: TRBJ2-5
CDR3nt: TGTGCCAGCAGCCCGGGACTAGCGGGGGGCCAAGAGACCCAGTACTTC
CDR3aa: CASSPGLAGGQETQYF

d_gene: TRBD2
abundance: .
v_gene: TRBV20-1
j_gene: TRBJ2-3
CDR3nt: TGCAGTGCCCCGACTAGCGGGGGCGGGGATACGCAGTATTTT
CDR3aa: CSAPTSGGGDTQYF

d_gene: TRBD1
abundance: .
v_gene: TRBV19
j_gene: TRBJ1-1
CDR3nt: TGTGCCAGTAGGGACAGGGTCCCTACTGAAGCTTTCTTT
CDR3aa: CASRDRVPTEAFF

d_gene: TRBD1
abundance: few
v_gene: TRBV2
j_gene: TRBJ1-5
CDR3nt: TGTGCCAGTATCCGGGACAGGGGGGCGAGGCTAAGCAATCAGCCCCAGCATTTT
CDR3aa: CASIRDRGARLSNQPQHF

d_gene: TRBD1
abundance: few
v_gene: TRBV5-4
j_gene: TRBJ1-5
CDR3nt: TGTGCCAGCAGCTTGGTCCCAGGACAGGGGGATCAGCCCCAGCATTTT
CDR3aa: CASSLVPGQGDQPQHF

d_gene: .
abundance: once
v_gene: TRBV15
j_gene: TRBJ1-4
CDR3nt: TGTGCCACCAGCAGAGATTCCGTGACGGGGGCCAGTGAAAAACTGTTTTTT
CDR3aa: CATSRDSVTGASEKLFF

d_gene: .
abundance: .
v_gene: TRBV19
j_gene: TRBJ2-2
CDR3nt: TGTGCCAGTAAGGTGGCGAACACCGGGGAGCTGTTTTTT
CDR3aa: CASKVANTGELFF